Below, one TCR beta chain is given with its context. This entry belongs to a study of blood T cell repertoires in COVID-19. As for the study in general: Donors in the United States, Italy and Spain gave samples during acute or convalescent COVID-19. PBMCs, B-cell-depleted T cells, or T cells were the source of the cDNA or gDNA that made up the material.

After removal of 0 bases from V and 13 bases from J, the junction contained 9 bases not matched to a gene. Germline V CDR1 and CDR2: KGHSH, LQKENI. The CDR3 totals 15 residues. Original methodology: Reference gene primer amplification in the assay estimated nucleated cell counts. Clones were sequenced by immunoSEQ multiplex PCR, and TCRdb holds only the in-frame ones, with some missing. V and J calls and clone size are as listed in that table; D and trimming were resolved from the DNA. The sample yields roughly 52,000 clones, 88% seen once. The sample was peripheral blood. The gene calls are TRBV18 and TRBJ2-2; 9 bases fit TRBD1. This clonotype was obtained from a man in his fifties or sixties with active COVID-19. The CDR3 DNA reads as TGTGCCAGCTCACCACCGGGACAGGGTTTTTTTCTGCTGTTTTTT. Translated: CASSPPGQGFFLLFF.